This T cell receptor beta chain was retrieved from a study of blood T cell repertoires in COVID-19. Per the authors' pipeline: Reference gene primer amplification in the assay estimated nucleated cell counts. Clones were read by immunoSEQ multiplex PCR, and TCRdb kept only the in-frame ones, dropping some. V, J and clone size derive from that table, while D and trimming were established from the DNA sequence. In the table there are fewer than 350,000 clones, about 76% of which are singletons. Germline values: CDR1 SGHRS, CDR2 YFSETQ. The V segment lost 0 bases and the J segment 4 bases; nucleotides outside the gene matches: 3. CDR3 size: 16 residues.

This receptor was obtained from a woman aged 55-69 years with active or convalescent COVID-19. Sequenced material: peripheral blood. The chain has TRBV5-1 and TRBJ2-1; 11 bases line up with TRBD2. CDR3 DNA sequence: TGCGCCAGCAGCTTGGAGTCTAGCGGGGGGTACAATGAGCAGTTCTTC. Residues: CASSLESSGGYNEQFF.